This T cell receptor beta chain is from a study of radiotherapy plus CTLA-4 blockade in lung cancer. Notes on the study in general: The best prediction of response reportedly came from early blood T cell clone dynamics, with interferon-beta.

It was focal radiation plus CTLA-4 blockade with ipilimumab that patients with chemo-refractory metastatic non-small-cell lung cancer received. Assay used: immunoSEQ multiplex PCR; TCRdb lists only in-frame clones, some missing. The sample has around 80,000 clones, 74% seen once. Comment on this clone: Its specificity is not known.

Trimming at V came to 3 bases and at J to 4 bases, leaving 6 bases not matched to a gene. The CDR3 runs 14 residues. The germline V gene has CDR1 SGHDN and CDR2 FVKESK. Here the sequenced sample was peripheral blood, taken from a patient treated with radiotherapy plus ipilimumab. This receptor was taken from a human donor with non-small cell lung cancer whose response to radiotherapy plus ipilimumab could not be evaluated. The V and J genes are TRBV14 and TRBJ2-7; TRBD2 matches at 7 bases. CDR3 in amino acids: CASSQAGVFYEQYF. The CDR3 region has the DNA TGTGCCAGCAGCCAGGCGGGAGTGTTTTACGAGCAGTACTTC.